Below are 11 T cell receptor gamma chains sequenced from a single sample in a study of gamma delta lymphoproliferative disorders and STAT genes. PBMCs from patients and controls supplied the genomic DNA for sequencing. TCRdb re-called the multiplex PCR reads using CATT. Here the sample spans roughly 710 gamma-chain clones, about 8.8% being singletons. Sample: blood. The receptors originated from a human donor in good health.

This clone rates as medium-sized. The chain links TRGV2 to TRGJ1 or TRGJ2. The J gene was missing in TCRdb and was found by matching the end of the DNA to germline. The CDR3 is made up of 13 amino acids. The J segment lost 7 bases and the V segment lost 0 bases, leaving 6 bases of the junction unmatched. Germline V gene lookup returns CDR1 EGSNGY and CDR2 YDSYNSKV. This chain's CDR3 is CATWDGPRYKKLF. The CDR3 region has the DNA TGTGCCACCTGGGACGGGCCCCGGTATAAGAAACTCTTT.

This clone counts as medium-sized. This rearrangement joins TRGV9 to TRGJP. Here the J gene was assigned by germline matching of the DNA, as TCRdb has none. In germline, CDR1 is GITISATS, CDR2 ISYDGTV (reference sequence). The CDR3 is made up of 15 amino acids. V was clipped by 3 bases and J by 7 bases; unmatched bases: 3. The CDR3 loop reads CALWEKELGKKIKVF. CDR3 nucleotide sequence: TGTGCCTTGTGGGAGAAGGAGTTGGGCAAAAAAATCAAGGTATTT.

By its share, this clone is medium-sized. The J gene is TRGJ1 or TRGJ2, the V gene TRGV2. The J gene was missing in TCRdb and was found by matching the end of the DNA to germline. Trimming cost V 0 bases and J 11 bases; bases outside gene matches: 13. Germline V gene sequence: CDR1 EGSNGY, CDR2 YDSYNSKV. The CDR3 spans 14 residues. The CDR3 spells CATWDGRVSWEKLF. CDR3 DNA sequence: TGTGCCACCTGGGACGGGCGGGTCTCTTGGGAGAAACTCTTT.

This clone is large. V usage is TRGV2 and J usage is TRGJ1 or TRGJ2. Matching the DNA to germline supplied the J gene, which TCRdb does not give. Trimming took 0 bases from V and 7 from J; bases not matched to a gene: 3. This CDR3 is built from 12 residues. The V gene's germline CDR1 is EGSNGY and CDR2 YDSYNSKV. The CDR3 DNA reads TGTGCCACCTGGGACGGGAAATATAAGAAACTCTTT. Residues: CATWDGKYKKLF.

V is TRGV11 and J is TRGJ1 or TRGJ2. TCRdb does not report a J gene; here it was assigned by matching the DNA to germline references. TRGV11 is reported as an ORF; its role is uncertain. CDR3 length: 10 amino acids. V gave up 4 bases and J gave up 12 bases; unmatched junction bases: 3. This CDR3 reads CACWISGKLF. CDR3 sequence (DNA): TGTGCCTGCTGGATTAGTGGGAAACTCTTT.

This clone is hyperexpanded in the sample. Within the sample, other DNA sequences also encode this same CDR3. The V gene is TRGV8, the J gene TRGJ1 or TRGJ2. TCRdb lists no J gene, so it was determined here by aligning the DNA to germline. The CDR3 runs to 15 residues. With 2 bases clipped from V and 4 bases from J, the junction kept 11 bases outside the gene matches. Germline-derived CDR1 and CDR2 are VENAVY and YDSYNSRV. This CDR3 is CATWDTGRKYYKKLF. CDR3 DNA: TGTGCCACCTGGGATACCGGGAGAAAATATTATAAGAAACTCTTT.

This clone qualifies as medium-sized (0.01 to 0.1%). This chain uses TRGV4 with TRGJ1 or TRGJ2. The J gene was not available in TCRdb and was assigned here by matching the DNA to germline segments. The junction had 8 bases not matched to a gene; V was cut back by 0 bases and J by 3 bases. This CDR3 contains 15 residues. CDR1 and CDR2 (germline): EGSTGY, YDSYTSSV. The CDR3 DNA sequence: TGTGCCACCTGGGATGGGCAGAGGAGTTATTATAAGAAACTCTTT. Its translation: CATWDGQRSYYKKLF.

The chain has TRGV3 and TRGJ1 or TRGJ2. The J gene is not listed in TCRdb, so it was assigned here from a DNA match to germline. V lost 0 bases and J lost 5; bases outside the gene matches: 7. The CDR3 is made up of 14 amino acids. CDR1 and CDR2 (germline): VTNTFY, YDVSTARD (reference sequence). Written as DNA, the CDR3 is TGTGCCACCTGGGACAGGTGGAAAAATTATAAGAAACTCTTT. Translation gives CATWDRWKNYKKLF.

This clone ranks as large. The chain uses TRGV11 and TRGJ1 or TRGJ2. The J gene was missing in TCRdb and was found by matching the end of the DNA to germline. TRGV11 falls under the ORF class, with uncertain function. The trim removed 4 bases at V and 6 bases at J, leaving 6 bases unmatched. There are 13 residues in the CDR3. The CDR3 DNA reads TGTGCCTGCTGGATTAGACCCCGTTATAAGAAACTCTTT. Its protein product is CACWIRPRYKKLF.

This clone was counted a few times. The mismatch at residue 3 between this DNA's translation and the TCRdb protein of a much larger clone likely reflects a read error; the protein shown is translated from the DNA. The V call is TRGV2, the J call TRGJ1 or TRGJ2. The J gene comes from matching the DNA to germline here; TCRdb lacks it. Germline loops: CDR1 EGSNGY, CDR2 YDSYNSKV. The CDR3 extends over 16 amino acids. The CDR3 here is CASWDRVGKPGGKKLF. The CDR3 DNA follows: TGTGCCTCCTGGGACCGGGTAGGTAAACCTGGGGGTAAGAAACTCTTT.

This clone was counted a few times. V usage is TRGV4 and J usage is TRGJ1 or TRGJ2. TCRdb lists no J gene, so it was determined here by aligning the DNA to germline. Germline assignment: CDR1 EGSTGY and CDR2 YDSYTSSV. Germline trimming cut 3 bases from V and 4 bases from J; bases unmatched to any gene: 0. This CDR3 is built from 11 residues. The chain's CDR3 is CATWDYYKKLF. The CDR3 DNA reads as TGTGCCACCTGGGATTATTATAAGAAACTCTTT.